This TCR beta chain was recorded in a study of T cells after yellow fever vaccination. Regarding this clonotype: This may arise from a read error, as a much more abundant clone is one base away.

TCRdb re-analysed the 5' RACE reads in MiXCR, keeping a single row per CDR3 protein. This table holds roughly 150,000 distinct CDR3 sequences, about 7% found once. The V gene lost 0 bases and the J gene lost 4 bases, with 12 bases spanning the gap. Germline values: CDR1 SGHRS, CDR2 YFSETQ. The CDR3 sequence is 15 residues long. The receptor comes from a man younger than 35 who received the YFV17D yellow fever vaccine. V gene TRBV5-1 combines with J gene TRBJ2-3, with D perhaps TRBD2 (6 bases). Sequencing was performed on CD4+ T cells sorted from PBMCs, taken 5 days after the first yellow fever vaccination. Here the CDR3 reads CASSLGGTCPDTQYF. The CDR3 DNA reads TGCGCCAGCAGCTTGGGCGGGACTTGCCCAGATACGCAGTATTTT.